This TCR beta chain was sequenced during a study of sequential checkpoint blockade in melanoma. Treatment specified: randomized to nivolumab then ipilimumab (arm A) or the reverse (arm B). DNA-damaging chemotherapy had not been given to any patient beforehand. Sorted cells were live CD3+CD8+, lacking CD19 and CD56, from PBMCs. This clone was recorded only once. Clones were read by immunoSEQ multiplex PCR, and TCRdb kept only the in-frame ones, dropping some. The sample consists of about 9,100 clones, around two thirds of them appearing once. Germline CDR1 and CDR2: LNHNV and YYDKDF (reference sequence). This CDR3 has 15 residues. V shed 7 bases and J shed 2 bases, with 15 bases lying between them.

The sample in question was CD8+ T cells sorted from blood (inferred from file names), obtained from a patient given nivolumab and ipilimumab in sequence. This TCR was sampled from a human donor with melanoma. The rearrangement uses TRBV15 and TRBJ2-1, with D possibly being TRBD2 (6 bases). The CDR3 DNA is TGTGCCACCACCCTACGGGGGTCAACCTACAATGAGCAGTTCTTC. Protein product: CATTLRGSTYNEQFF.